The clone carrying this TCR beta chain was observed once. Its specificity is not known. This specimen comes from a study of OX40 agonist ivuxolimab in advanced cancers. Whole-study context: Earlier anti-PD-1, anti-PD-L1 or anti-CTLA-4 therapy was permitted; roughly 37% had received some. The study's findings and limits: At 0.1 to 3.0 mg/kg, clonal expansion of CD4+ and CD8+ blood T cells had occurred by week 6. The authors also found low normalized T-cell clonal expansion in some nonresponders. More expanded clones were found, on average, in CD8+ than in CD4+ T cells.

Data came from immunoSEQ multiplex PCR; TCRdb stores just in-frame clones and leaves some out. The table has about 22,000 clones, approximately 87% seen once. The sequences come from CD4+ or CD8+ T cells sorted from blood, collected in a trial of the OX40 agonist ivuxolimab. The origin of this receptor is an adult with an advanced solid tumor such as melanoma, head and neck, liver or kidney cancer.

The CDR3 loop is CASSQGGTRVYTF. CDR3 nucleotide sequence: TGCGCCAGCAGCCAAGGGGGTACAAGGGTCTACACCTTC. V and J are TRBV4-1 and TRBJ1-2; D is undetermined. The germline V and J ends were trimmed by 1 base and 10 bases, with 13 bases remaining between them. The CDR3 is 13 amino acids. In germline, CDR1 is MGHRA, CDR2 YSYEKL.